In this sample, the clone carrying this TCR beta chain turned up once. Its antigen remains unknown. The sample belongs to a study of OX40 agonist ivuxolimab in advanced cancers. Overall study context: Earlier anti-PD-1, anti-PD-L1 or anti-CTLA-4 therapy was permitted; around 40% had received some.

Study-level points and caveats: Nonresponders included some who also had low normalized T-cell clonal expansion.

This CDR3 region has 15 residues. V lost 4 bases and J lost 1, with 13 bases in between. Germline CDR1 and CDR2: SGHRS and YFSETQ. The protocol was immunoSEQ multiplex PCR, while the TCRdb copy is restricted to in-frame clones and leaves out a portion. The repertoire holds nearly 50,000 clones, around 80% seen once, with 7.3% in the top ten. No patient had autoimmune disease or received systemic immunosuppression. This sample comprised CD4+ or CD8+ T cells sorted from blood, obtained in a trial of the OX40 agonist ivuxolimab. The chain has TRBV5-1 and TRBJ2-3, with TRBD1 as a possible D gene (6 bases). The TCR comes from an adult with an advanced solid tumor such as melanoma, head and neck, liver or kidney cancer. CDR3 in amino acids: CASSVQGWGTDTQYF. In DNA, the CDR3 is TGCGCCAGCAGCGTACAGGGTTGGGGCACAGATACGCAGTATTTT.